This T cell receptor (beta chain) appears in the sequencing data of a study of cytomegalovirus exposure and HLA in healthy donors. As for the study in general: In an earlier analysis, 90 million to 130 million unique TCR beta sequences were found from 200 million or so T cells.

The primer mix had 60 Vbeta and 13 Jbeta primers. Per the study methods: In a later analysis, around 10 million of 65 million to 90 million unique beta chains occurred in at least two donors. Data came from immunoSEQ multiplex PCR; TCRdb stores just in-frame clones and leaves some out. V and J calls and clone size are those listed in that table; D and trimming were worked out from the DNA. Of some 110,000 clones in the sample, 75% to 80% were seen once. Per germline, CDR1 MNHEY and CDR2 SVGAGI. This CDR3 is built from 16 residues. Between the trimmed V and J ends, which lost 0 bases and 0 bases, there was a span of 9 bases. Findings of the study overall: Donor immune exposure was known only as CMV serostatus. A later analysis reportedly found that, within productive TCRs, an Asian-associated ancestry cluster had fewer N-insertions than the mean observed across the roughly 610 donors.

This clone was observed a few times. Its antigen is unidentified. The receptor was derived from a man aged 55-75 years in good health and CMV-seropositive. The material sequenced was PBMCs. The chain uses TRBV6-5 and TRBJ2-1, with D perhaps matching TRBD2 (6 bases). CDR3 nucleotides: TGTGCCAGCAGTTACTCGAGCGGGCTCTCCTACAATGAGCAGTTCTTC. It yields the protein CASSYSSGLSYNEQFF.